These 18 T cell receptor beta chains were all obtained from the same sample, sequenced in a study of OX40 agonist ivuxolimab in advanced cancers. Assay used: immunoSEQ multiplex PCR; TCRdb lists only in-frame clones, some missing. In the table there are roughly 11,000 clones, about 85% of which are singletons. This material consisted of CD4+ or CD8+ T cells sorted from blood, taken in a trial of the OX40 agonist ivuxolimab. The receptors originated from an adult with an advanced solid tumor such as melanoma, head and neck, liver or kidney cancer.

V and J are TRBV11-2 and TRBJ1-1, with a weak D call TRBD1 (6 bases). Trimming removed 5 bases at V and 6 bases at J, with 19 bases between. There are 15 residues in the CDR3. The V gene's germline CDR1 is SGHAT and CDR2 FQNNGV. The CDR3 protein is CASSPTPWGLAEAFF. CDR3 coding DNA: TGTGCCAGCAGCCCTACTCCCTGGGGGCTGGCTGAAGCTTTCTTT.

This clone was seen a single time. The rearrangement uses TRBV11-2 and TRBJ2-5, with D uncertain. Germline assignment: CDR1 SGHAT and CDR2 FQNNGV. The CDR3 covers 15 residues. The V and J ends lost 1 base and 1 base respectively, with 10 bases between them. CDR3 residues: CASSLVGSTQETQYF. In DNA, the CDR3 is TGTGCCAGCAGCTTAGTCGGCAGTACCCAAGAGACCCAGTACTTC.

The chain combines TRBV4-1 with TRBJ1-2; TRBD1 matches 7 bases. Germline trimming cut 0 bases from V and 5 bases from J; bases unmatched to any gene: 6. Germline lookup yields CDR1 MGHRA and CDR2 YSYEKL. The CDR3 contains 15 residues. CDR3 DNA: TGCGCCAGCAGCCAAGAAGGGACAGAGGGTTATGGCTACACCTTC. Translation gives CASSQEGTEGYGYTF.

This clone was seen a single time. The CDR3 spells CATSRGRDETGGNYNEQFF. CDR3 bases: TGTGCCACCAGCAGAGGTAGGGATGAGACAGGGGGAAACTACAATGAGCAGTTCTTC. The chain recombines TRBV15 with TRBJ2-1, with 9 positions matching TRBD1. Germline assignment: CDR1 LNHNV and CDR2 YYDKDF (reference sequence). This CDR3 is built from 19 residues. The trim removed 1 base at V and 3 bases at J, leaving 13 bases unmatched.

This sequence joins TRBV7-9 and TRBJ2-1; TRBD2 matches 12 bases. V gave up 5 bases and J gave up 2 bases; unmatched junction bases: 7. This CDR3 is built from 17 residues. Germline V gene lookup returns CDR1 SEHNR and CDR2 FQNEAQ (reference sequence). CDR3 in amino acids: CASSPARLAGAYNEQFF. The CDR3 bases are TGTGCCAGCAGCCCCGCGCGACTAGCGGGGGCCTACAATGAGCAGTTCTTC.

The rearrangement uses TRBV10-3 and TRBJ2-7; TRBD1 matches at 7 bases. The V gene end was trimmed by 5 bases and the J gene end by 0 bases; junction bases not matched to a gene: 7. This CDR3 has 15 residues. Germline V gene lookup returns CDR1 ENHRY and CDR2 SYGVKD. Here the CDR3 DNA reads TGTGCCATCAGTAGGTCGGACAGGAGCTCCTACGAGCAGTACTTC. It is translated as CAISRSDRSSYEQYF.

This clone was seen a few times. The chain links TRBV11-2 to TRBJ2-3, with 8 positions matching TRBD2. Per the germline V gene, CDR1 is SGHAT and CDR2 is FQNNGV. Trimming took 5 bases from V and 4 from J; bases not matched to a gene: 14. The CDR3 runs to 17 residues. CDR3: CASSPYPRAGVADTQYF. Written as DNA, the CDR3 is TGTGCCAGCAGCCCCTATCCCAGAGCGGGGGTGGCAGATACGCAGTATTTT.

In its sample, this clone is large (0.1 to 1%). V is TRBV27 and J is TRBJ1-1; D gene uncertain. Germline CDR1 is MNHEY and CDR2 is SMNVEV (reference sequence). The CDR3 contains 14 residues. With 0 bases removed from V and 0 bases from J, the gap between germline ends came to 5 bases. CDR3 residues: CASSLSLVNTEAFF. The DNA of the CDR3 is TGTGCCAGCAGTTTATCGCTAGTGAACACTGAAGCTTTCTTT.

The CDR3 loop reads CASSVGGGDRSMNTEAFF. DNA of the CDR3: TGTGCCAGCAGCGTAGGGGGAGGTGACAGGTCAATGAACACTGAAGCTTTCTTT. The chain recombines TRBV9 with TRBJ1-1, with TRBD1 as a possible D gene (6 bases). Germline V gene data show CDR1 as SGDLS and CDR2 as YYNGEE. The ends were cut back, 0 bases at V and 0 bases at J, with 18 bases in the middle. The CDR3 is 18 residues long.

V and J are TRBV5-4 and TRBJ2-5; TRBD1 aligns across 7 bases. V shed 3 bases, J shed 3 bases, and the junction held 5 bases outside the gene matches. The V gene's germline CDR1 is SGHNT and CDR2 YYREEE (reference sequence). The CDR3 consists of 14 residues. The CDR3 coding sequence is TGTGCCAGCAGCTCGGGGACAGCCAAAGAGACCCAGTACTTC. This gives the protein CASSSGTAKETQYF.

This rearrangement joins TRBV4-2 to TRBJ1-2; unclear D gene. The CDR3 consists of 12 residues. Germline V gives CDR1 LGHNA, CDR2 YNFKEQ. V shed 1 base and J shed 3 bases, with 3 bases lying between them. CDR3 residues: CASSQVDYGYTF. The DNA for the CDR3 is TGTGCCAGCAGCCAAGTGGACTATGGCTACACCTTC.

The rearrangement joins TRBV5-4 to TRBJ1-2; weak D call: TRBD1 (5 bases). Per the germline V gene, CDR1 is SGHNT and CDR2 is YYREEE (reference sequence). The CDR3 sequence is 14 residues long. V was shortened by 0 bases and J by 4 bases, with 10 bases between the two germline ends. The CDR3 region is CASSLDRRIYGYTF. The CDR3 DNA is TGTGCCAGCAGCTTGGACAGGAGGATCTATGGCTACACCTTC.

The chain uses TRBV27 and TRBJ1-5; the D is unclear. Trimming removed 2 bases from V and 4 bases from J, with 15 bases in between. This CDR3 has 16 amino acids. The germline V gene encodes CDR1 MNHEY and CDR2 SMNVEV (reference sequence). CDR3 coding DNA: TGTGCCAGCAGTTTAGACGGTGGTCCAGGAAATCAGCCCCAGCATTTT. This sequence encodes CASSLDGGPGNQPQHF.

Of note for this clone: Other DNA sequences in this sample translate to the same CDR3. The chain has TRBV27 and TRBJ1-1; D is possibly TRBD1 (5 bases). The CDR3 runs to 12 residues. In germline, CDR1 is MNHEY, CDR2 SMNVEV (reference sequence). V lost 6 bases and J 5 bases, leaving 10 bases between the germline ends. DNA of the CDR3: TGTGCCAGCAGGGGGCTCGGGACTGAAGCTTTCTTT. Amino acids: CASRGLGTEAFF.

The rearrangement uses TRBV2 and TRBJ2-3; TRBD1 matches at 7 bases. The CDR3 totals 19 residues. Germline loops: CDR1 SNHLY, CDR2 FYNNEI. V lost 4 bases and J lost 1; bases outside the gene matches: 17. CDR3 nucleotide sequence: TGTGCCAGCAGTGCGTTGACAGGGTTTGGCGAAGGGGGCACAGATACGCAGTATTTT. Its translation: CASSALTGFGEGGTDTQYF.

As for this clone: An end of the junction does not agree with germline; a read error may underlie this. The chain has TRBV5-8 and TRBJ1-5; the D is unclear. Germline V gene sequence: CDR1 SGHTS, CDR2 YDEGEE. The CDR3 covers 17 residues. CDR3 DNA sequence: TGCGCCAGCAGCCCCCTGGAACTTTTGGATAGCAATCAGCCCCAGCATTTT. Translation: CASSPLELLDSNQPQHF.

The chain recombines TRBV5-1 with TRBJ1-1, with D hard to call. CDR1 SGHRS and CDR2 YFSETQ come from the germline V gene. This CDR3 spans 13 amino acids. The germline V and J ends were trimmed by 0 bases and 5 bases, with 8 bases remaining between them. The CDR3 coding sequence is TGCGCCAGCAGCTTGGGGGGTGGAACTGAAGCTTTCTTT. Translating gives CASSLGGGTEAFF.

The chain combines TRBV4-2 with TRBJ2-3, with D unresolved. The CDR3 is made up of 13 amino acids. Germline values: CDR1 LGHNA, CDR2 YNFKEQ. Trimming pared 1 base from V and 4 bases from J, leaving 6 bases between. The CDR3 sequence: CASSQVGPDTQYF. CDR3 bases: TGTGCCAGCAGCCAAGTTGGCCCAGATACGCAGTATTTT.